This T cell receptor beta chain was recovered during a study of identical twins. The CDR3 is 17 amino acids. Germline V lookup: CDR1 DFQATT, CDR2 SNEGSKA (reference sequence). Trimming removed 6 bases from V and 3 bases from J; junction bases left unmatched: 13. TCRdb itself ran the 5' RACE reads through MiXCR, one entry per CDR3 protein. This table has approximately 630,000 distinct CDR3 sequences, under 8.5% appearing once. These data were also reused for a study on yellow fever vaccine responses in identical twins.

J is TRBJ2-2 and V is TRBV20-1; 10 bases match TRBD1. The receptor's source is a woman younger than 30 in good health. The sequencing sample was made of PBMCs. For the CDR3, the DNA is TGCAGTGCCAGGGACCGAACCGGGACAGGGGACACCGGGGAGCTGTTTTTT. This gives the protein CSARDRTGTGDTGELFF.